Each of the 5 T cell receptor beta chains below was sequenced from the same sample in a study of T cell repertoires in cytomegalovirus infection. These receptors' targets are unknown. One entry per CDR3 protein, called by TCRdb with MiXCR from the reads. The sample includes around 800,000 distinct CDR3 sequences, less than 35% of them seen just once. The sample consisted of cultured CD8+ T cells from PBMCs, taken from culture after CMV antigen stimulation. The receptors come from a human donor in good health (CMV status not recorded). Some clones in this sample may be carry-over from other donors' samples.

Points on this clonotype: A read error is likely, as this CDR3 ends without the conserved phenylalanine or tryptophan. The CDR3 protein is CASRQDRGLADTQYS. The CDR3 nucleotides are TGTGCCAGCCGCCAAGACAGGGGGCTGGCAGATACGCAGTATTCT. This sequence joins TRBV7-9 and TRBJ2-3, with 10 bases matching TRBD1. The germline CDR1 and CDR2 sequences are SEHNR and FQNEAQ (reference sequence). The CDR3 is 15 residues long. The J segment lost 4 bases and the V segment lost 8 bases, leaving 9 bases of the junction unmatched.

CDR3 sequence (DNA): TGCGCCAGCAGCCACCCTAGAGGAGGGGCGAACACCGGGGAGCTGTTTTTT. It is translated as CASSHPRGGANTGELFF. This sequence joins TRBV4-3 and TRBJ2-2, with TRBD2 as a possible D gene (6 bases). Germline loops: CDR1 LGHNA, CDR2 YSLEER. With 3 bases removed from V and 0 bases from J, the gap between germline ends came to 14 bases. This CDR3 has 17 residues.

The V gene is TRBV5-6, the J gene TRBJ1-6; 9 positions agree with TRBD1. Germline V gives CDR1 SGHDT, CDR2 YYEEEE. The CDR3 runs to 16 residues. The ends lost 1 base at V and 6 bases at J; junction bases unmatched: 5. The CDR3: CASSLPPGQGNSPLHF. The CDR3 DNA reads TGTGCCAGCAGCTTGCCTCCGGGACAGGGTAATTCACCCCTCCACTTT.

The CDR3 DNA sequence: TGTGCCAGTTACCAGCGGGGAAACAATGAGCAGTTCTTC. Its protein product is CASYQRGNNEQFF. The V call is TRBV19, the J call TRBJ2-1; TRBD2 aligns across 7 bases. Germline trimming cut 8 bases from V and 5 bases from J; bases unmatched to any gene: 6. Germline CDR1 LNHDA, CDR2 SQIVND (reference sequence). The CDR3 is 13 amino acids. The full variable domain, rest sourced from reference TRBV19 and TRBJ2-1, is DGGITQSPKYLFRKEGQNVTLSCEQNLNHDAMYWYRQDPGQGLRLIYYSQIVNDFQKGDIAEGYSVSREKKESFPLTVTSAQKNPTAFYLCASYQRGNNEQFFGPGTRLTVL.

This chain uses TRBV19 with TRBJ1-5; possible D gene TRBD1, 6 bases. This CDR3 spans 12 amino acids. V was shortened by 10 bases and J by 3 bases, with 10 bases between the two germline ends. The germline V gene encodes CDR1 LNHDA and CDR2 SQIVND (reference sequence). This CDR3 reads CATQGPNQPQHF. In DNA, the CDR3 is TGTGCCACCCAGGGGCCCAATCAGCCCCAGCATTTT.